Below are 22 T cell receptor beta chains sequenced from a single sample in a study of T cells in Graves' hyperthyroidism and ophthalmopathy. It was RNA transcripts that yielded the amplified TCR beta CDR3 regions. An initial round of RT-PCR targeting the TCR CDR3 relied on the HTBI primer set. Using its own MiXCR run on the multiplex PCR reads, TCRdb lists one record per CDR3 protein. In the table there are nearly 600,000 distinct CDR3 sequences, approximately 15% of which are singletons. The sequencing input was blood. These receptors all come from a woman in her twenties or thirties with Graves' hyperthyroidism that later progressed to Graves' ophthalmopathy.

This clonotype was observed many times. The rearrangement links TRBV20-1 to TRBJ1-3; perhaps TRBD1 as D (5 bases). The CDR3 has 19 amino acids. Germline V CDR1 and CDR2: DFQATT, SNEGSKA (reference sequence). Trimming removed 2 bases at V and 3 bases at J, with 26 bases between. CDR3 region: CSARSRYQGRLSDGNTIYF. The CDR3 nucleotides are TGCAGTGCTAGATCTAGATACCAGGGAAGGCTTTCGGATGGAAACACCATATATTTT.

This clonotype showed up just a few times. The chain recombines TRBV20-1 with TRBJ1-6; D is unresolved. Trimming removed 3 bases at V and 9 bases at J, with 9 bases between. The CDR3 runs 12 residues. Germline V gene lookup returns CDR1 DFQATT and CDR2 SNEGSKA (reference sequence). DNA of the CDR3: TGCAGTGCTAGTTCGGCGGGTTCACCCCTCCACTTT. This encodes CSASSAGSPLHF.

This sequence joins TRBV15 and TRBJ2-3, with D possibly TRBD2 on 6 matching bases. Germline CDR1 is LNHNV and CDR2 is YYDKDF (reference sequence). The CDR3 is 16 residues long. Trimming cost V 0 bases and J 3 bases, with 13 bases left between them. The CDR3 nucleotides read TGTGCCACCAGCAGAGATAACCCGACTAGTACAGATACGCAGTATTTT. It encodes CATSRDNPTSTDTQYF.

The rearrangement joins TRBV5-6 to TRBJ1-2; 8 bases line up with TRBD1. Germline CDR1 is SGHDT and CDR2 is YYEEEE. The CDR3 contains 13 residues. V dropped 6 bases and J dropped 4; count of bases not matched to a gene: 5. CDR3 in DNA: TGTGCCAGCATCAGGGACAGGCGCTATGGCTACACCTTC. It encodes CASIRDRRYGYTF.

A note on this clonotype: A much larger clone lies a single base off, so this may be a read error. The chain recombines TRBV13 with TRBJ2-1; no definite D call. This CDR3 comprises 15 residues. CDR1 and CDR2 from the germline V gene are PRHDT and FYEKMQ (reference sequence). Written as DNA, the CDR3 is TGTGCCAGCAGCTTGAAGGGCGGCACGAGGAATGAGAAGTTCTTC. Translated, it gives CASSLKGGTRNEKFF.

This clonotype was counted ten times or more. The rearrangement joins TRBV24-1 to TRBJ2-1; TRBD2 matches 8 bases. J lost 2 bases, V lost 6 bases, and 23 bases had no gene match. This CDR3 has 21 residues. Germline V gene lookup returns CDR1 KGHDR and CDR2 SFDVKD. The CDR3 DNA is TGTGCCACCAGTCCCTCGGGATCGCCCCCCCAAGCGGGAGTCGCCTACAATGAGCAGTTCTTC. Translating it yields CATSPSGSPPQAGVAYNEQFF.

The chain carries TRBV29-1 and TRBJ2-5; 9 nucleotides line up with TRBD2. The germline V gene encodes CDR1 SQVTM and CDR2 ANQGSEA. The V segment lost 6 bases and the J segment 1 base; nucleotides outside the gene matches: 9. This CDR3 is built from 15 residues. The CDR3 protein is CSVTPSGAFQETQYF. CDR3 bases: TGCAGCGTCACCCCTAGCGGGGCCTTCCAAGAGACCCAGTACTTC.

This chain uses TRBV3-1 with TRBJ2-5; D might be TRBD1 (5 bases). Germline CDR1 LGHDT, CDR2 YNNKEL (reference sequence). The CDR3 sequence is 15 residues long. Trimming took off 1 base at V and 3 bases at J, with 12 bases between the two ends. The CDR3 nucleotides are TGTGCCAGCAGCCAAGGAAGGGGTCCCAAAGAGACCCAGTACTTC. Amino acid sequence: CASSQGRGPKETQYF.

The chain joins TRBV10-2 to TRBJ2-1; D is uncertain. Germline V lookup: CDR1 WSHSY, CDR2 SAAADI. The germline V and J ends were trimmed by 6 bases and 3 bases, with 6 bases remaining between them. This CDR3 spans 12 amino acids. CDR3 amino acids: CASRHDYNEQFF. The CDR3 bases are TGCGCCAGCAGGCATGACTACAATGAGCAGTTCTTC.

The sample holds a few counts of this clonotype. Here the CDR3 reads CASSPPEGVNTQYF. The CDR3, as DNA: TGTGCCAGCAGCCCCCCAGAGGGGGTTAATACGCAGTATTTT. The chain links TRBV7-3 to TRBJ2-3, with D possibly matching TRBD1 (6 bases). Per germline, CDR1 SGHTA and CDR2 FQGTGA. V was shortened by 5 bases and J by 7 bases, with 16 bases between the two germline ends. CDR3 length equals 14 residues.

This clonotype has a count of ten or more. The J gene is TRBJ2-7, the V gene TRBV5-1; 8 nucleotides align to TRBD2. The length of the CDR3 is 14 residues. The V gene end was trimmed by 3 bases and the J gene end by 4 bases; junction bases not matched to a gene: 6. The germline CDR1 and CDR2 sequences are SGHRS and YFSETQ. This CDR3 is CASSSHSGKYEQYF. The CDR3 DNA follows: TGCGCCAGCAGCTCTCATAGCGGGAAGTACGAGCAGTACTTC.

Of note for this clonotype: Given a much more abundant clone one base away, this may be a read error. V usage is TRBV7-9 and J usage is TRBJ1-1; 9 nucleotides agree with TRBD1. Germline V lookup: CDR1 SEHNR, CDR2 FQNEAQ (reference sequence). This CDR3 spans 15 amino acids. Unmatched junction bases numbered 10, after V lost 5 bases and J lost 6 bases. The CDR3 region has the DNA TGTGCCAGCAGCCATACCCGACAGGGGGGAGCTGAAGCTTTCTTT. This encodes CASSHTRQGGAEAFF.

This sequence joins TRBV15 and TRBJ2-2; D is unclear. Germline V lookup: CDR1 LNHNV, CDR2 YYDKDF (reference sequence). CDR3 length equals 14 residues. Trimming left V 0 bases short and J 6 bases short, with 8 bases between. The CDR3 sequence: CATSRDIGSGELFF. The CDR3 DNA follows: TGTGCCACCAGCAGAGATATAGGGTCCGGGGAGCTGTTTTTT.

Only a few counts were recorded for this clonotype. This chain uses TRBV6-1 with TRBJ2-2; TRBD1 aligns across 8 bases. The CDR3 runs 14 residues. With 10 bases clipped from V and 4 bases from J, the junction kept 8 bases outside the gene matches. Per germline, CDR1 MNHNS and CDR2 SASEGT. CDR3 sequence (DNA): TGTGCCACCGGTGTACAGGGGGGCACCGGGGAGCTGTTTTTT. This gives the protein CATGVQGGTGELFF.

This clonotype was detected ten times or more. This chain connects TRBV11-1 to TRBJ2-7; TRBD2 matches 10 bases. Germline CDR1 is SGHAT and CDR2 is FQDESV (reference sequence). The trim removed 5 bases at V and 4 bases at J, leaving 17 bases unmatched. The CDR3 contains 18 residues. The CDR3 is CASSQLFSAGGKTYEQYF. In nucleotides, the CDR3 is TGTGCCAGCAGCCAACTCTTTTCAGCGGGAGGGAAAACATACGAGCAGTACTTC. The whole variable domain, filled in from reference TRBV11-1 and TRBJ2-7, reads EAEVAQSPRYKITEKSQAVAFWCDPISGHATLYWYRQILGQGPELLVQFQDESVVDDSQLPKDRFSAERLKGVDSTLKIQPAELGDSAMYLCASSQLFSAGGKTYEQYFGPGTRLTVT.

There are many counts of this clonotype. The chain joins TRBV20-1 to TRBJ2-5; D gene uncertain. Trimming cost V 0 bases and J 5 bases, with 7 bases left between them. The CDR3 loop spans 12 amino acids. In germline, CDR1 is DFQATT, CDR2 SNEGSKA (reference sequence). The CDR3 region is CSARDLRETQYF. DNA of the CDR3: TGCAGTGCTAGAGATCTTCGGGAGACCCAGTACTTC.

Turning to this clonotype: A read error may produce the germline difference seen at one junction end. The chain is built from TRBV7-7 and TRBJ2-7; D possibly corresponds to TRBD2 (5 bases). This CDR3 comprises 14 residues. Germline values: CDR1 SSHAT, CDR2 FNYEAQ (reference sequence). The DNA of the CDR3 is TGTGCTAGCAGCCTCTCCGAGGGCACCTACGAGCAGTACTTC. Protein product: CASSLSEGTYEQYF.

This clonotype was detected a few times. The CDR3 loop reads CSVEFFGSGDNEQFF. The CDR3 DNA follows: TGCAGCGTTGAATTTTTCGGGAGTGGGGACAATGAGCAGTTCTTC. The rearrangement links TRBV29-1 to TRBJ2-1; TRBD2 is a possible D gene (6 bases). The V end was cut by 2 bases, the J end by 5 bases, with 16 bases between. Looked up from germline, CDR1 is SQVTM and CDR2 is ANQGSEA. The CDR3 runs to 15 residues.

The V call is TRBV20-1, the J call TRBJ2-3, with 11 bases that match TRBD2. V lost 1 base to trimming and J lost 2 bases; unmatched junction nucleotides: 5. This CDR3 is built from 16 residues. Germline V gene sequence: CDR1 DFQATT, CDR2 SNEGSKA (reference sequence). CDR3 in amino acids: CSARAVAGGTTDTQYF. Here the CDR3 DNA reads TGCAGTGCTAGAGCGGTAGCGGGAGGGACCACAGATACGCAGTATTTT.

This clonotype occurred a few times. The chain links TRBV11-3 to TRBJ2-7; no clear D. The V gene lost 2 bases and the J gene lost 3 bases, with 8 bases spanning the gap. Germline loops: CDR1 SGHNT, CDR2 YENEEA. This CDR3 has 13 residues. The CDR3 reads CASSLYMGYEQYF. In nucleotides, the CDR3 is TGTGCCAGCAGCTTATATATGGGCTACGAGCAGTACTTC.

This clonotype has ten or more counts. The chain links TRBV6-1 to TRBJ2-7; TRBD2 agrees at 10 bases. Germline trimming cut 9 bases from V and 6 bases from J; bases unmatched to any gene: 11. The CDR3 extends over 14 amino acids. Germline CDR1 and CDR2: MNHNS and SASEGT. The CDR3 bases are TGTGCCAGATTAGCGGGAGGATGCGGCTGCGAGCAGTACTTC. The encoded protein is CARLAGGCGCEQYF.

This clonotype has a handful of counts. The V call is TRBV18, the J call TRBJ1-5; 9 nucleotides agree with TRBD1. The CDR3 totals 21 residues. Germline V gene sequence: CDR1 KGHSH, CDR2 LQKENI. The V and J ends lost 3 bases and 2 bases, in that order; junction bases with no gene match: 20. CDR3 in DNA: TGTGCCAGCTCACCGGATAAAATAACGGGGACAGGGCACAGTGGCAATCAGCCCCAGCATTTT. This codes for CASSPDKITGTGHSGNQPQHF.